Included here is one T cell receptor (beta chain) sequence, with context. This clonotype was found many times. Its antigen specificity is not known. Base qualities are not provided; no much larger clone lies one nucleotide away. According to the study, the label for this sample's treatment or condition signals: live attenuated yellow fever vaccine strain. Two biological replicates of bulk PBMCs were collected at each blood-draw timepoint. PBMCs were isolated from peripheral blood using a standard Ficoll-Paque protocol. RNA was extracted with TriZol from bulk PBMCs, CD4 and CD8 fractions, and dextramer-positive and dextramer-negative fractions. These data belong to a study of T cells after yellow fever vaccination (dated by TCRdb to between 2018 and 2021). About the full investigation: Libraries from fractions with low cell numbers were prepared with the SMART-Seq v4 Ultra Low Input RNA kit. Bulk TCR alpha and beta repertoires were sequenced longitudinally to track T-cell clones before and after primary and booster YFV17D yellow fever vaccination. Two healthy male donors, one aged 18 to 30 and one aged 30 to 40 years, made up the cohort. Blood was drawn at multiple timepoints before and after primary and secondary immunization, with bulk PBMC replicates and cell subsets isolated. Results and caveats for the whole study, not just this receptor: Compared with the primary T-cell response, the secondary T-cell response was faster but weaker, reaching its peak on day 5 rather than on day 15. A small share of clonotypes was detected in both CD4 and CD8 compartments, with the overlap likely arising from convergent recombination. Computational filtering was required because FACS-sorted repertoires could contain abundant contaminating clonotypes from the bulk population. Most clones expanded after primary vaccination were re-detected after the booster (almost 97% of CD4 and approximately 85% of CD8), suggesting broad memory maintenance. The study included only two donors, which limits how far the findings can be generalized.

Synthesis of TCR cDNA relied on 5'RACE template switching, a step that introduced a universal primer site along with unique molecular identifiers. cDNA synthesis was primed from both the TCR alpha and TCR beta constant segments. Library amplification used two PCR steps, and the second PCR step added sample barcodes and sequencing adapters. Sequencing of the libraries was done on either Illumina HiSeq 2500 (2x100 bp) or NovaSeq (2x150 bp). On the authors' methods: Demultiplexing of reads and collapsing into UMI consensus sequences were performed with MIGEC, and V(D)J alignment was carried out with MiXCR. Using edgeR on replicate PBMC samples, clonotypes were called vaccine-responding if FDR was below 0.01 and the log2 fold change was above 5 up to day 15. Each bulk clonotype received a CD4 or CD8 identity based on whether the sequenced CD4 or CD8 repertoire contained that clonotype at higher abundance. TCRdb took the public reads, trimmed them with fastp at Q25, ran MiXCR for clone calling and kept in-frame beta chains. Merged by CDR3 protein, the rows form single entries marked with the most common genes and DNA. In this record, the V and J calls reflect TCRdb's handling and not the investigators' own analysis. For this sample there are about 320,000 distinct CDR3 sequences; around 6.8% appear just once. The ten largest clones add up to 15% to 20% of the sample.

There are 17 amino acids in the CDR3, from cysteine to phenylalanine inclusive. Of all the DNA, just the CDR3 is kept, 51 bases in frame from base 1. In the germline V gene, CDR1 corresponds to KGHDR and CDR2 to SFDVKD. At the junction V is shortened by 3 bases and J by 5 bases, with 18 bases in between. This chain is built from TRBV24-1 and TRBJ2-2, with TRBD2 tentatively as D gene (6 bases match). The sample consisted of PBMCs, taken 45 days after the first yellow fever vaccination. This sequence originates from a man aged 18 to 30 who received the YFV17D yellow fever vaccine. The CDR3 region reads CATSDHRSSGVTGELFF. At the DNA level, the sequence is TGTGCCACCAGTGATCATCGGAGTAGCGGAGTAACCGGGGAGCTGTTTTTT.